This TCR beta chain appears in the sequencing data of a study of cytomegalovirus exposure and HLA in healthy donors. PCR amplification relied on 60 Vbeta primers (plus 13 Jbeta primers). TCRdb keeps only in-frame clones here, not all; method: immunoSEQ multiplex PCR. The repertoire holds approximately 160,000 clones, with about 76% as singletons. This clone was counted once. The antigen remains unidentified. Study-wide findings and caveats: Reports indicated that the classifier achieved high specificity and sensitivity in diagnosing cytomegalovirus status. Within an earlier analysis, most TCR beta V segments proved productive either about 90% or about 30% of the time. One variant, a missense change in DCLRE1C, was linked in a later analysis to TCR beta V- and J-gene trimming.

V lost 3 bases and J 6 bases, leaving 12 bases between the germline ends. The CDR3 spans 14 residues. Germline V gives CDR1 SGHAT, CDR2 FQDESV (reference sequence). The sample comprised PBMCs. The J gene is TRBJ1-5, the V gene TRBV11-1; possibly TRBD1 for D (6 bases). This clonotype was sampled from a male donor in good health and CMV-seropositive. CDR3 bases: TGTGCCAGCAGCTTGGGGGGGGCGGGTCAGCCCCAGCATTTT. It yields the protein CASSLGGAGQPQHF.